What follows describes a single T cell receptor (beta chain). Its matching antigen is unknown. A read error may explain this, as a much larger clone is one base away. This sample is drawn from a study of T cell repertoires in cytomegalovirus infection. Looking at the study overall: Signatures in public TCR beta sequences pointed to both CMV infection and matching HLA type. Study observations and caveats: Adding up the frequency of public TCR beta families identified people who carried CMV plus the relevant HLA. Across the ex vivo response, the dominant clonotypes were HLA-C-restricted CMV-specific TCR beta clonotypes.

This CDR3 has 12 residues. TCRdb independently ran MiXCR on the reads; one entry per CDR3 protein. The sample shows 500,000 or so distinct CDR3 sequences, about 15% of them seen only once. The sample consisted of CD8+ T cells from PBMCs. The chain recombines TRBV12-3 or TRBV12-4 with TRBJ1-4; D ambiguous. This clonotype originated in a human donor in good health (CMV status not recorded). Some clones in this sample may be carry-over from other donors' samples. DNA for the CDR3: TGTGCCAACAGTTTGGCACCTGAAAAACTGTTTTTT. Translating gives CANSLAPEKLFF.